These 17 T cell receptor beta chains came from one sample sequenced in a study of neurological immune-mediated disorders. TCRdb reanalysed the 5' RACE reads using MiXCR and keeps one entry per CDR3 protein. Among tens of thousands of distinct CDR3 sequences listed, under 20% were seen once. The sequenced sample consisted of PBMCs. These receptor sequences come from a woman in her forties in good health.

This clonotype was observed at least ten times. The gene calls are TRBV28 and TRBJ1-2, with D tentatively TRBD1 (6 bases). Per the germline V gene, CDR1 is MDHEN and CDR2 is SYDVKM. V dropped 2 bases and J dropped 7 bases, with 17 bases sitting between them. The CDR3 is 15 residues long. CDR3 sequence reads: CASSLKSRGLSGYTF. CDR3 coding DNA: TGTGCCAGCAGTTTAAAGAGCAGGGGCCTTTCTGGCTACACCTTC.

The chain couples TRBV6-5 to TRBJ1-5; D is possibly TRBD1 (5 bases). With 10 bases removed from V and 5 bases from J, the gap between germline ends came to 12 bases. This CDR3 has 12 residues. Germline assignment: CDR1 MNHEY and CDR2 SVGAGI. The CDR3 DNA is TGTGCCAACAGGAGAGGGGATCAGCCCCAGCATTTT. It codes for CANRRGDQPQHF.

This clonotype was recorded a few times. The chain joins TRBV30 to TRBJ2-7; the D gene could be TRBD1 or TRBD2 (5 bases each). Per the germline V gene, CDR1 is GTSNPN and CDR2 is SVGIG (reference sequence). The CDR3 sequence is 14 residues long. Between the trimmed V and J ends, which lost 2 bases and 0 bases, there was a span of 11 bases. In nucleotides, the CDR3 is TGTGCCTGGAGTCCGGGACGGACCTCCTACGAGCAGTACTTC. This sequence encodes CAWSPGRTSYEQYF.

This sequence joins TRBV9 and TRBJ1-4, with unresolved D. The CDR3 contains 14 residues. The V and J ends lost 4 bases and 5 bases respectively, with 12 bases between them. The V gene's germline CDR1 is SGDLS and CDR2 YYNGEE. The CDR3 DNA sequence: TGTGCCAGCAGCCCTCAACCCCAAAATGAAAAACTGTTTTTT. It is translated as CASSPQPQNEKLFF.

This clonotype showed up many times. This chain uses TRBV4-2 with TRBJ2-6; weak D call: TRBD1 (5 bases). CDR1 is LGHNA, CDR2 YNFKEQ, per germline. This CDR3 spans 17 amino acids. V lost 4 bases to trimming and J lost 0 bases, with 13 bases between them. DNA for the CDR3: TGTGCCAGCAGCCTTGGTGGGGCTAACTCTGGGGCCAACGTCCTGACTTTC. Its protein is CASSLGGANSGANVLTF.

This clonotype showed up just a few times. CDR3 nucleotide sequence: TGCAGCGTTGGGACAGGGTACACCGGGGAGCTGTTTTTT. Its translation: CSVGTGYTGELFF. This chain links TRBV29-1 with TRBJ2-2, with 8 nucleotides matching TRBD1. Trimming cost V 4 bases and J 3 bases; bases outside gene matches: 1. The CDR3 has 13 residues. Germline lookup yields CDR1 SQVTM and CDR2 ANQGSEA.

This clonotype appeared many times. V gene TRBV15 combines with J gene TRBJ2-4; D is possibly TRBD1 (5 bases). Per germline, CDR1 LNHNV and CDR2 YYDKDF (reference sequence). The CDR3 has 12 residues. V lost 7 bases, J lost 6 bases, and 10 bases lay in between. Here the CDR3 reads CATTSDTNIQYF. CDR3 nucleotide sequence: TGTGCCACCACATCGGACACAAACATTCAGTACTTC.

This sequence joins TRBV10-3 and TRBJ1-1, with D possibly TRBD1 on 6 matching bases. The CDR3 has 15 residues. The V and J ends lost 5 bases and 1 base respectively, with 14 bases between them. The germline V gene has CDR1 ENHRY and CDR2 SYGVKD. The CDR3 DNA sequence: TGTGCCATCAGTACGCACAGGGACCGGAACACTGAAGCTTTCTTT. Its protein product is CAISTHRDRNTEAFF.

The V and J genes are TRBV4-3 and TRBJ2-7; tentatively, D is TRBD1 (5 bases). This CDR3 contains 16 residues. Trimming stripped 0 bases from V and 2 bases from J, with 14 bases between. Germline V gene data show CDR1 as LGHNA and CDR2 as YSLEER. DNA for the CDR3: TGCGCCAGCAGCCAAGATATGGACAAGAGAACCTACGAGCAGTACTTC. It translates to CASSQDMDKRTYEQYF.

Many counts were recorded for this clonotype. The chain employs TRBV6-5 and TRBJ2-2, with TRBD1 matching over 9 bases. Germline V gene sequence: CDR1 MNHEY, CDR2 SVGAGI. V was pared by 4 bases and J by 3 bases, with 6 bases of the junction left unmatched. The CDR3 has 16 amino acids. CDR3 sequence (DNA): TGTGCCAGCAGTTTCACAGGGGGCCGGGACACCGGGGAGCTGTTTTTT. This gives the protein CASSFTGGRDTGELFF.

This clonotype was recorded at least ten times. DNA of the CDR3: TGCAGTGCTAGGGGACAGGAGCTAAATGGCTACACCTTC. The encoded protein is CSARGQELNGYTF. This chain joins TRBV20-1 and TRBJ1-2; the match to TRBD1 covers 8 bases. This CDR3 region has 13 residues. CDR1 DFQATT and CDR2 SNEGSKA come from the germline V gene (reference sequence). Trimming took 3 bases from V and 6 from J; bases not matched to a gene: 6.

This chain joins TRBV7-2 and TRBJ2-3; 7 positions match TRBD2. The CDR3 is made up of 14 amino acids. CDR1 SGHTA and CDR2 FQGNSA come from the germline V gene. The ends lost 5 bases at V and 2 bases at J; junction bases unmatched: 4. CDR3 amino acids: CASSTSGTTDTQYF. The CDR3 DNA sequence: TGTGCCAGCAGCACCAGCGGGACCACAGATACGCAGTATTTT. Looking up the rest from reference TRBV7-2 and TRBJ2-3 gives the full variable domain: GAGVSQSPSNKVTEKGKDVELRCDPISGHTALYWYRQSLGQGLEFLIYFQGNSAPDKSGLPSDRFSAERTGGSVSTLTIQRTQQEDSAVYLCASSTSGTTDTQYFGPGTRLTVL.

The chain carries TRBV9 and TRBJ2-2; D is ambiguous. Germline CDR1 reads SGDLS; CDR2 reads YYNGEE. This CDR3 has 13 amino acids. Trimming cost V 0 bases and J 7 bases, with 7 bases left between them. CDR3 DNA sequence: TGTGCCAGCAGCGTAGAAATAGTCGGGGAGCTGTTTTTT. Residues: CASSVEIVGELFF.

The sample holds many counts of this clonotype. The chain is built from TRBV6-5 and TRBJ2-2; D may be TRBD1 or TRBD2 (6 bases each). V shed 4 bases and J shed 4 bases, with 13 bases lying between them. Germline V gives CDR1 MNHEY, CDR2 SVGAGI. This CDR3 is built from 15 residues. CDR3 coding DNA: TGTGCCAGCAGTTTAGGGGGGCCACTCACCGGGGAGCTGTTTTTT. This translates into CASSLGGPLTGELFF.

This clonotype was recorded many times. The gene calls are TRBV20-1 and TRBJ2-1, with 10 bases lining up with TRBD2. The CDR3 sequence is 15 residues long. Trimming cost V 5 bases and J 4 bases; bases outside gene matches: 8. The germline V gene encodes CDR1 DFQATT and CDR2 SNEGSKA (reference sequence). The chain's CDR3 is CSALVSGGEYNEQFF. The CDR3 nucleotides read TGCAGTGCTCTCGTCAGCGGGGGGGAGTACAATGAGCAGTTCTTC.

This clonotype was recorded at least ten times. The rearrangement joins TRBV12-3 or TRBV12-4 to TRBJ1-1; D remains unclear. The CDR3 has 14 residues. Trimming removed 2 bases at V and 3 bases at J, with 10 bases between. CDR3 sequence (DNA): TGTGCCAGCAGTTTATGGGTTTCGGACACTGAAGCTTTCTTT. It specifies CASSLWVSDTEAFF.

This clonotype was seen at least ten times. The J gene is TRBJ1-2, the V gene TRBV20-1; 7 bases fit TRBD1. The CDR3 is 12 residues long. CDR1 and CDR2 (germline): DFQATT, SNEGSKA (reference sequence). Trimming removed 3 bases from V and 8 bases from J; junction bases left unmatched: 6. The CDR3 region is CSASSGTEGYTF. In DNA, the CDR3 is TGCAGTGCTAGCTCCGGGACAGAAGGCTACACCTTC.